The next 29 T cell receptor beta chains were all read from a single sample in a study of T cells after yellow fever vaccination. TCRdb passed the 5' RACE reads through MiXCR, listing each CDR3 protein once. Counted here are approximately 300,000 distinct CDR3 sequences, about 10% occurring once; the ten biggest clones make up 3.3%. Source: CD4+ T cells sorted from PBMCs, taken 45 days after the yellow fever booster vaccination. Receptor source: a young man who received the YFV17D yellow fever vaccine.

In this sample, this clonotype turned up many times. The genes are TRBV7-3 and TRBJ2-7, with D maybe TRBD1 (6 bases). CDR3 length: 15 amino acids. Trimming cost V 5 bases and J 0 bases, with 14 bases left between them. Germline CDR1 and CDR2: SGHTA and FQGTGA. The DNA of the CDR3 is TGTGCCAGCAGCCGCAGGGGCCGACCCTCCTACGAGCAGTACTTC. It codes for CASSRRGRPSYEQYF.

This clonotype was detected a few times. The CDR3 is CSVAGTAETQYF. The DNA for the CDR3 is TGCAGCGTAGCCGGGACAGCGGAGACCCAGTACTTC. V and J are TRBV29-1 and TRBJ2-5; 7 bases fit TRBD1. From germline, CDR1 is SQVTM and CDR2 ANQGSEA. This CDR3 contains 12 residues. Germline trimming cut 6 bases from V and 5 bases from J; bases unmatched to any gene: 6.

The CDR3 protein is CASSLGKGGSYEQYV. For the CDR3, the DNA is TGTGCCAGCAGCTTGGGAAAGGGGGGCTCCTACGAGCAGTACGTC. The chain employs TRBV5-4 and TRBJ2-7, with D possibly being TRBD1 or TRBD2 (6 bases each). The CDR3 runs 15 residues. Germline assignment: CDR1 SGHNT and CDR2 YYREEE (reference sequence). The ends were cut back, 0 bases at V and 0 bases at J, with 10 bases in the middle.

This clonotype was seen more than once but under ten times. V gene TRBV5-1 combines with J gene TRBJ2-1; D is undetermined. Germline V gene data show CDR1 as SGHRS and CDR2 as YFSETQ. The CDR3 is 15 amino acids. Trimming left V 0 bases short and J 5 bases short, with 12 bases between. The CDR3, as DNA: TGCGCCAGCAGCTTGGACGTTACAGCTAACAATGAGCAGTTCTTC. Translation gives CASSLDVTANNEQFF.

This clonotype was seen repeatedly, ten times or more. The rearrangement joins TRBV7-2 to TRBJ2-5, with TRBD2 identical over 8 bases. Per the germline V gene, CDR1 is SGHTA and CDR2 is FQGNSA. The length of the CDR3 is 13 residues. The J segment lost 5 bases and the V segment lost 5 bases, leaving 4 bases of the junction unmatched. The CDR3 protein is CASSPRGGETQYF. The DNA for the CDR3 is TGTGCCAGCAGCCCCCGCGGGGGGGAGACCCAGTACTTC. The whole variable domain, filled in from reference TRBV7-2 and TRBJ2-5, reads GAGVSQSPSNKVTEKGKDVELRCDPISGHTALYWYRQSLGQGLEFLIYFQGNSAPDKSGLPSDRFSAERTGGSVSTLTIQRTQQEDSAVYLCASSPRGGETQYFGPGTRLLVL.

The rearrangement links TRBV9 to TRBJ1-6, with a weak D call TRBD1 (6 bases). The CDR3 is made up of 16 amino acids. Looked up from germline, CDR1 is SGDLS and CDR2 is YYNGEE. Trimming took 0 bases from V and 9 from J, leaving 16 bases between them. The CDR3 region has the DNA TGTGCCAGCAGCGTAGAGGCCAGCAGGGGCGGTTCACCCCTCCACTTT. It specifies CASSVEASRGGSPLHF.

The chain is built from TRBV4-3 and TRBJ2-5, with TRBD2 identical over 10 bases. V lost 6 bases to trimming and J lost 5 bases; unmatched junction nucleotides: 6. Germline CDR1 reads LGHNA; CDR2 reads YSLEER. CDR3 length: 14 residues. CDR3 in DNA: TGCGCCAGCAGGCATCTAGCGGGGGACGAGACCCAGTACTTC. This encodes CASRHLAGDETQYF.

The chain has TRBV5-4 and TRBJ1-4; TRBD1 is a possible D gene (6 bases). The V end lost 4 bases, the J end lost 2 bases, and 21 bases lay between the germline ends. Germline assignment: CDR1 SGHNT and CDR2 YYREEE (reference sequence). The CDR3 sequence is 18 residues long. The CDR3 region is CASSTKTGGAGTNEKLFF. CDR3 sequence (DNA): TGTGCCAGCAGCACAAAGACGGGGGGCGCGGGGACTAATGAAAAACTGTTTTTT.

Many counts were recorded for this clonotype. This sequence joins TRBV5-1 and TRBJ2-1; 13 bases line up with TRBD2. This CDR3 spans 18 amino acids. CDR1 is SGHRS, CDR2 YFSETQ, per germline. Trimming at V came to 4 bases and at J to 0 bases, leaving 7 bases not matched to a gene. The CDR3 sequence: CASSQGTSGVGSYNEQFF. For the CDR3, the DNA is TGCGCCAGCAGCCAGGGGACTAGCGGGGTCGGCTCCTACAATGAGCAGTTCTTC.

This clonotype has only one observation. This chain uses TRBV10-3 with TRBJ2-7, with no clear D. V gave up 3 bases and J gave up 5 bases, with 17 bases separating them. The length of the CDR3 is 15 residues. CDR1 and CDR2 (germline): ENHRY, SYGVKD. CDR3 in amino acids: CAISDGRSSVHEQYF. The CDR3 DNA sequence: TGTGCCATCAGTGACGGCAGATCCTCCGTCCACGAGCAGTACTTC.

The V call is TRBV5-6, the J call TRBJ1-5, with TRBD1 identical over 11 bases. The CDR3 contains 19 residues. The V segment lost 1 base and the J segment 0 bases; nucleotides outside the gene matches: 9. Per the germline V gene, CDR1 is SGHDT and CDR2 is YYEEEE. CDR3: CASSLLGQGVDSSNQPQHF. DNA of the CDR3: TGTGCCAGCAGCTTGCTGGGACAGGGGGTTGATTCTAGCAATCAGCCCCAGCATTTT. Using reference TRBV5-6 and TRBJ1-5 for the parts outside the CDR3, the full variable domain is DAGVTQSPTHLIKTRGQQVTLRCSPKSGHDTVSWYQQALGQGPQFIFQYYEEEERQRGNFPDRFSGHQFPNYSSELNVNALLLGDSALYLCASSLLGQGVDSSNQPQHFGDGTRLSIL.

In this sample, this clonotype turned up a few times. The chain carries TRBV4-3 and TRBJ1-1; D gene uncertain. CDR3 length: 15 amino acids. Germline V CDR1 and CDR2: LGHNA, YSLEER. V was pared by 0 bases and J by 3 bases, with 11 bases between. The CDR3 coding sequence is TGCGCCAGCAGCCAAGATGTATCCGGGCACACTGAAGCTTTCTTT. Its protein product is CASSQDVSGHTEAFF.

The chain uses TRBV7-2 and TRBJ1-1, with D perhaps TRBD1 (5 bases). The CDR3 runs 16 residues. Germline V gene sequence: CDR1 SGHTA, CDR2 FQGNSA. Trimming shortened V by 6 bases and J by 4 bases, and 21 bases separated the two germline ends. The CDR3 spells CASRLRGLGSFTEAFF. CDR3 bases: TGTGCCAGCAGACTCCGGGGCCTCGGTTCGTTCACTGAAGCTTTCTTT.

This clonotype was found many times. V usage is TRBV18 and J usage is TRBJ2-4; no definite D call. CDR3 length: 14 amino acids. Deletions cut 3 bases from V and 2 bases from J, with 8 bases between. Germline V gives CDR1 KGHSH, CDR2 LQKENI. The DNA for the CDR3 is TGTGCCAGCTCACCTCCCTCTACCAAAAACATTCAGTACTTC. Protein product: CASSPPSTKNIQYF.

This clonotype occurred many times. The chain carries TRBV5-1 and TRBJ2-1; D is uncertain. Trimming left V 4 bases short and J 8 bases short, with 13 bases between. Germline-derived CDR1 and CDR2 are SGHRS and YFSETQ. The CDR3 spans 13 residues. CDR3 region: CASSRTWSDEQFF. The CDR3 DNA reads as TGCGCCAGCAGCCGGACCTGGAGCGATGAGCAGTTCTTC. The full variable domain, rest sourced from reference TRBV5-1 and TRBJ2-1, is KAGVTQTPRYLIKTRGQQVTLSCSPISGHRSVSWYQQTPGQGLQFLFEYFSETQRNKGNFPGRFSGRQFSNSRSEMNVSTLELGDSALYLCASSRTWSDEQFFGPGTRLTVL.

The chain couples TRBV11-1 to TRBJ1-2; D not certain. Trimming removed 2 bases at V and 4 bases at J, with 11 bases between. CDR1 is SGHAT, CDR2 FQDESV, per germline (reference sequence). The length of the CDR3 is 14 residues. The CDR3 sequence is CASSLRSGVYGYTF. DNA of the CDR3: TGTGCCAGCAGCTTAAGGTCCGGGGTCTATGGCTACACCTTC.

This clonotype was counted at least ten times. This chain joins TRBV6-2 or TRBV6-3 and TRBJ2-2; 12 bases align to TRBD2. V lost 5 bases, J lost 3 bases, and 1 base stayed unmatched. The CDR3 extends over 15 amino acids. CDR1 is MNHEY and CDR2 is SVGEGT in the germline V gene. In nucleotides, the CDR3 is TGTGCCAGCAGTCGACTAGCGGGGGACACCGGGGAGCTGTTTTTT. This encodes CASSRLAGDTGELFF.

This clonotype has a handful of counts. This chain connects TRBV21-1 to TRBJ2-3; TRBD2 is taken as the D call from the table, unchecked against the DNA. TRBV21-1 is listed as a pseudogene. CDR3 length: 17 amino acids. The CDR3: CASSPPLPASGVNTQYF. The CDR3 DNA reads TGTGCCAGCAGCCCCCCCCTCCCGGCTAGCGGGGTAAATACGCAGTATTTT.

This clonotype appeared many times. This chain connects TRBV28 to TRBJ2-3; D remains ambiguous. CDR1 is MDHEN and CDR2 is SYDVKM in the germline V gene. The CDR3 is 12 amino acids. V lost 11 bases, J lost 3 bases, and 12 bases lay in between. The CDR3 reads CAASLRTDTQYF. As DNA, the CDR3 is TGTGCCGCATCCCTCCGGACAGATACGCAGTATTTT.

The chain is built from TRBV5-4 and TRBJ2-5, with 11 bases lining up with TRBD1. This CDR3 contains 16 residues. Losses at the gene ends were 4 bases for V and 5 bases for J; bases not matched to a gene: 10. Germline V gene lookup returns CDR1 SGHNT and CDR2 YYREEE (reference sequence). CDR3 bases: TGTGCCAGCAGCGGACGGACAGGGGGCCTTCGGGAGACCCAGTACTTC. This encodes CASSGRTGGLRETQYF.

This clonotype was picked up many times. The V call is TRBV4-3, the J call TRBJ2-7; D gene uncertain. V was clipped by 1 base and J by 0 bases, with 7 bases between them. CDR1 and CDR2 from the germline V gene are LGHNA and YSLEER. This CDR3 spans 14 amino acids. The CDR3 sequence is CASSQGASSYEQYV. In DNA form, the CDR3 reads TGCGCCAGCAGCCAAGGGGCCAGCTCCTACGAGCAGTACGTC.

Only a few counts were recorded for this clonotype. This rearrangement joins TRBV5-1 to TRBJ1-2; D unclear. The V end was cut by 7 bases, the J end by 8 bases, with 24 bases between. CDR1 and CDR2 from the germline V gene are SGHRS and YFSETQ. The CDR3 is 15 residues long. Here the CDR3 DNA reads TGCGCCAGCTCCGTTTCTTTGGACCGACAAGGGGGCTACACCTTC. Translation: CASSVSLDRQGGYTF.

This clonotype was found a few times. This sequence joins TRBV7-3 and TRBJ1-2; D may be TRBD1 (5 bases). The CDR3 has 11 residues. CDR1 is SGHTA, CDR2 FQGTGA, per germline. V lost 8 bases and J lost 7, with 11 bases in between. CDR3 nucleotides: TGTGCCAGCGGGGGGGGTGGTGGCTACACCTTC. Its protein product is CASGGGGGYTF. Drawing the rest from reference TRBV7-3 and TRBJ1-2, the complete variable domain is GAGVSQTPSNKVTEKGKYVELRCDPISGHTALYWYRQSLGQGPEFLIYFQGTGAADDSGLPNDRFFAVRPEGSVSTLKIQRTERGDSAVYLCASGGGGGYTFGSGTRLTVV.

The gene calls are TRBV12-3 or TRBV12-4 and TRBJ1-6, with D hard to call. V lost 7 bases, J lost 9 bases, and 16 bases lay in between. The CDR3 totals 14 residues. The CDR3 region is CASTRARRSSPLHF. Written as DNA, the CDR3 is TGTGCCAGCACTCGAGCTCGGCGCAGTTCACCCCTCCACTTT.

The chain recombines TRBV24-1 with TRBJ2-3, with D perhaps TRBD1 (6 bases). With 4 bases removed from V and 3 bases from J, the gap between germline ends came to 13 bases. There are 15 residues in the CDR3. Germline-derived CDR1 and CDR2 are KGHDR and SFDVKD. The CDR3 nucleotides are TGTGCCACCAGTGAGACAGGCCGAGGTACAGATACGCAGTATTTT. Amino acid sequence: CATSETGRGTDTQYF.

This clonotype was observed a handful of times. The chain recombines TRBV24-1 with TRBJ2-5; TRBD2 matches at 8 bases. The CDR3 sequence is 15 residues long. The germline CDR1 and CDR2 sequences are KGHDR and SFDVKD. The J segment lost 0 bases and the V segment lost 5 bases, leaving 4 bases of the junction unmatched. CDR3 sequence: CATSGGAGDQETQYF. For the CDR3, the DNA is TGTGCCACCAGTGGGGGAGCGGGGGACCAAGAGACCCAGTACTTC.

V gene TRBV7-8 combines with J gene TRBJ2-2, with D hard to call. The CDR3 covers 15 residues. Trimming pared 5 bases from V and 0 bases from J, leaving 10 bases between. Per the germline V gene, CDR1 is SGHVS and CDR2 is FQNEAQ. CDR3 region: CASSGVAANTGELFF. For the CDR3, the DNA is TGTGCCAGCAGCGGGGTGGCAGCGAACACCGGGGAGCTGTTTTTT.

This clonotype was counted many times. This chain joins TRBV6-5 and TRBJ1-5; 9 nucleotides line up with TRBD1. In germline, CDR1 is MNHEY, CDR2 SVGAGI. V was clipped by 0 bases and J by 9 bases; unmatched bases: 6. CDR3 length: 15 residues. Written as DNA, the CDR3 is TGTGCCAGCAGTTACTCGCCGGGACAGGGTTGGCCCCAGCATTTT. Translating gives CASSYSPGQGWPQHF.

This clonotype was seen at least ten times. The chain employs TRBV14 and TRBJ2-5; D unclear. Germline V gene data show CDR1 as SGHDN and CDR2 as FVKESK. Trimming stripped 1 base from V and 5 bases from J, with 8 bases between. The CDR3 contains 13 residues. This chain's CDR3 is CASSQGLGETQYF. CDR3 nucleotides: TGTGCCAGCAGCCAAGGCCTCGGGGAGACCCAGTACTTC.